This TCR beta chain was sequenced in a study of T cell responses to AZD1222 COVID-19 vaccine. Clones were sequenced by immunoSEQ multiplex PCR, and TCRdb holds only the in-frame ones, with some missing. This table holds about 160,000 clones, about 90% found once. With respect to this clone: Its antigen is unidentified.

Whole-study findings and limits: Repertoire sampling was restricted to post-peak T cell response timepoints. With two AZD1222 doses given, Spike-specific TCR breadth and depth both rose.

The sequencing used peripheral blood, collected on day 0 of AZD1222 vaccination. This receptor was obtained from an adult in good health.

The CDR3 DNA is TGCGCCAGCAGCTCCTGGGGAGACACAGATACGCAGTATTTT. Protein product: CASSSWGDTDTQYF. V is TRBV5-1 and J is TRBJ2-3, with a tentative D call TRBD2 (5 bases). Between the trimmed V and J ends, which lost 3 bases and 2 bases, there was a span of 10 bases. The germline CDR1 and CDR2 sequences are SGHRS and YFSETQ. This CDR3 region has 14 residues.